The 8 T cell receptor beta chains given below trace back to one sample, sequenced in a study of shared clonotypes between healthy human individuals. Sequencing used immunoSEQ multiplex PCR; TCRdb keeps in-frame clones, though not all of them. The sample records some 2.1 million clones, roughly 95% being singletons. Sequencing was carried out using naive CD4+ T cells sorted from blood. Noted subset: CD45RA+ positively selected. These receptors originate from a man younger than 35 in good health.

The chain employs TRBV25-1 and TRBJ2-5; 9 bases are a match to TRBD1. The germline V gene has CDR1 MGHDK and CDR2 SYGVNS. J was trimmed by 5 bases and V by 6 bases; bases with no gene match: 13. This CDR3 is built from 16 residues. The CDR3, as DNA: TGTGCCAGCAGCCCGGCGTCGGGACAGGGCTTGGAGACCCAGTACTTC. This translates into CASSPASGQGLETQYF.

V and J are TRBV5-4 and TRBJ2-1; 10 bases match TRBD1. CDR1 is SGHNT and CDR2 is YYREEE in the germline V gene (reference sequence). V lost 4 bases and J lost 0; bases outside the gene matches: 4. The CDR3 extends over 16 amino acids. The CDR3 sequence: CASSRQGADSYNEQFF. For the CDR3, the DNA is TGTGCCAGCAGCAGACAGGGGGCAGACTCCTACAATGAGCAGTTCTTC.

The rearrangement joins TRBV14 to TRBJ1-4; TRBD1 matches 8 bases. The V gene end was trimmed by 5 bases and the J gene end by 10 bases; junction bases not matched to a gene: 6. Germline lookup yields CDR1 SGHDN and CDR2 FVKESK. The CDR3 loop spans 13 amino acids. The CDR3 sequence is CASSSTGAAKLFF. CDR3 coding DNA: TGTGCCAGCAGCTCGACAGGGGCGGCAAAACTGTTTTTT.

This clone has just one count. The V call is TRBV10-3, the J call TRBJ1-4; 7 bases match TRBD1. With V trimmed by 5 bases and J by 7 bases, 4 bases remained unmatched. There are 13 residues in the CDR3. Germline values: CDR1 ENHRY, CDR2 SYGVKD. CDR3 sequence (DNA): TGTGCCATCAGTTGGGACAGTGCTGAAAAACTGTTTTTT. Translation gives CAISWDSAEKLFF.

In its sample, this clone was seen once. The rearrangement joins TRBV4-3 to TRBJ2-7, with a weak D call TRBD2 (6 bases). CDR1 and CDR2 from the germline V gene are LGHNA and YSLEER. The V end was cut by 4 bases, the J end by 2 bases, with 15 bases between. The CDR3 is 15 residues long. CDR3 nucleotide sequence: TGCGCCAGCAGCCGGGACTTTCTACCCACCTACGAGCAGTACTTC. It is translated as CASSRDFLPTYEQYF.

The V gene is TRBV7-9, the J gene TRBJ2-1, with TRBD2 matching over 14 bases. The CDR3 runs to 17 residues. Germline CDR1 and CDR2: SEHNR and FQNEAQ (reference sequence). V lost 6 bases and J lost 7; bases outside the gene matches: 11. The CDR3 sequence: CASSSAVGLAGGNEQFF. The CDR3 DNA reads as TGTGCCAGCAGTTCCGCCGTCGGACTAGCGGGAGGAAATGAGCAGTTCTTC.

The J gene is TRBJ2-5, the V gene TRBV30, with 13 positions matching TRBD2. This CDR3 contains 17 residues. Germline values: CDR1 GTSNPN, CDR2 SVGIG (reference sequence). V lost 0 bases and J lost 4; bases outside the gene matches: 8. The DNA of the CDR3 is TGTGCCTGGAGTGTACAGCGGACTAGCGGGGGCGGAGAGACCCAGTACTTC. It is translated as CAWSVQRTSGGGETQYF.

The rearrangement joins TRBV5-1 to TRBJ1-3; 7 bases line up with TRBD1. Germline CDR1 reads SGHRS; CDR2 reads YFSETQ. The J segment lost 2 bases and the V segment lost 4 bases, leaving 3 bases of the junction unmatched. The CDR3 totals 14 residues. This chain's CDR3 is CASSRGTAGNTIYF. CDR3 nucleotides: TGCGCCAGCAGCAGAGGGACAGCTGGAAACACCATATATTTT.